This T cell receptor (beta chain) was profiled in a study of blood T cell repertoires in COVID-19. As handled by the study authors: Quantification of nucleated cells was approximated via reference gene primer amplification. The repertoire was sequenced with immunoSEQ multiplex PCR; TCRdb's copy has only in-frame clones and lacks some. V and J calls and clone size are as listed in that table; D and trimming were resolved from the DNA. The sample yields some 40,000 clones, 70% to 90% seen once. This CDR3 is 12 amino acids long. In germline, CDR1 is SNHLY, CDR2 FYNNEI. The ends lost 5 bases at V and 14 bases at J; junction bases unmatched: 6.

Input material: peripheral blood. The chain carries TRBV2 and TRBJ2-1; 10 bases map to TRBD2. This receptor was obtained from a human donor in a cohort sampled during active COVID-19. The DNA for the CDR3 is TGTGCCAGCAGTCCTAGCGGGGGAGGAGAGTTCTTC. It specifies CASSPSGGGEFF.